The present T cell receptor beta chain was sequenced within a study of cytomegalovirus exposure and HLA in healthy donors. Whole-study results and caveats: For most TCR beta V segments, an earlier analysis put the productive rate at about 87% or about 30% of the time. Later examination showed HLA-associated TCR beta chains had greater clonal expansion than equally common others.

In regard to this clone: No antigen is known for it.

The PCR was carried out with 60 Vbeta primers and 13 Jbeta primers. The assay was immunoSEQ multiplex PCR, and TCRdb's table has in-frame clones only and misses some. This sample has some 150,000 clones; around 83% occur once, and the top ten carry 3.5% to 5%. The germline CDR1 and CDR2 sequences are SGHDT and YYEEEE. The CDR3 length is 13 residues. V gave up 8 bases and J gave up 1 base; unmatched junction bases: 2. This chain links TRBV5-6 with TRBJ2-4; 8 bases are shared with TRBD2. The clonotype originates from a man aged 40-50 years in good health and CMV-seropositive. Sequences were obtained from PBMCs. The CDR3 loop reads CASPGGAKNIQYF. The CDR3 DNA is TGTGCCAGTCCGGGGGGGGCCAAAAACATTCAGTACTTC.